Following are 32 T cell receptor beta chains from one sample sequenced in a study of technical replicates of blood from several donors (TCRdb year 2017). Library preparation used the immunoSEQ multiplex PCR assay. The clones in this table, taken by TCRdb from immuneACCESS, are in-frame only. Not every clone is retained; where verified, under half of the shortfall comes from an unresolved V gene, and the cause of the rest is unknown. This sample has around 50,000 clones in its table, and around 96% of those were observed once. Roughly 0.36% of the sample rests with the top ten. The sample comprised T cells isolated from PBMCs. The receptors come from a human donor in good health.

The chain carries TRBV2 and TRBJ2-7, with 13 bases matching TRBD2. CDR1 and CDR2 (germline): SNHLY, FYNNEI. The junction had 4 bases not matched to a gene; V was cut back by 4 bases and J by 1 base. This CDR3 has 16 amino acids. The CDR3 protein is CASSGTSGSTSYEQYF. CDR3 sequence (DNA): TGTGCCAGCAGTGGGACTAGCGGGAGTACGTCCTACGAGCAGTACTTC.

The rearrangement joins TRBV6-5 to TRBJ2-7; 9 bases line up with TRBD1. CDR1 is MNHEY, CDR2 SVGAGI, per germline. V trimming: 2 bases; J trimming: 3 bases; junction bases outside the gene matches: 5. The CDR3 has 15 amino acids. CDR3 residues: CASSYNRDRVYEQYF. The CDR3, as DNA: TGTGCCAGCAGTTACAACCGGGACAGGGTCTACGAGCAGTACTTC.

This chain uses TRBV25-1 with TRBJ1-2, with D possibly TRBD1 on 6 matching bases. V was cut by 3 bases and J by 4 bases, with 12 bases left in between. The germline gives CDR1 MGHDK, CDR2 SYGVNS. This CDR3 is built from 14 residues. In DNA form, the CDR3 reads TGTGCCAGCAGTGAGCAAGGACAGTTCTATGGCTACACCTTC. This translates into CASSEQGQFYGYTF.

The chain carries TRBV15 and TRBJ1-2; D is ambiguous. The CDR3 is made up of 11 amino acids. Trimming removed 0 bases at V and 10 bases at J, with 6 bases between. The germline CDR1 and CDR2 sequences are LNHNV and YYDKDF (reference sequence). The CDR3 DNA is TGTGCCACCAGCAGAGAGAGGGCCTACACCTTC. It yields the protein CATSRERAYTF.

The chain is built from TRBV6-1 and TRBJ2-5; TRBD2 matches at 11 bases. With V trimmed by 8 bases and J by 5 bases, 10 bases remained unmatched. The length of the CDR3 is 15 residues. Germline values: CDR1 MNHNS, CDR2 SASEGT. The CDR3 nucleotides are TGTGCCAGCGGGGGATTAGCGGGAGGGTGGGAGACCCAGTACTTC. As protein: CASGGLAGGWETQYF.

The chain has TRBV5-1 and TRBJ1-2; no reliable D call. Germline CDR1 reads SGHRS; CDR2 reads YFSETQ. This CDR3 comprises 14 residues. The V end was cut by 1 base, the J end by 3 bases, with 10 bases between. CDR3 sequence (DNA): TGCGCCAGCAGCTTGCGGTCGGCGGACTATGGCTACACCTTC. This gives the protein CASSLRSADYGYTF.

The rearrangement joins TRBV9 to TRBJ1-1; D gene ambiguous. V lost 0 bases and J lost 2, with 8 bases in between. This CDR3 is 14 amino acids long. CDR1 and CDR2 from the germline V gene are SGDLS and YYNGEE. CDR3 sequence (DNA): TGTGCCAGCAGCGTAGAGATGACTAACACTGAAGCTTTCTTT. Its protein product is CASSVEMTNTEAFF.

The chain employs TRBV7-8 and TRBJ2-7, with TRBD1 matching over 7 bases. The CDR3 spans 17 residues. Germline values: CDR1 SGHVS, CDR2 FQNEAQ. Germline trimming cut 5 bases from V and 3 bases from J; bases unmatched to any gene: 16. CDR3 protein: CASSHNGYRGPNYEQYF. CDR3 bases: TGTGCCAGCAGCCACAACGGGTACAGGGGCCCCAACTACGAGCAGTACTTC.

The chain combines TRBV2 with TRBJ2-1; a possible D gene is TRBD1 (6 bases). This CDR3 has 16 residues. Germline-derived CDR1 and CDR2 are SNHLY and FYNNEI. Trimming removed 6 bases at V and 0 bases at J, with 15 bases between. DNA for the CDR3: TGTGCCAGCAGCAGTGGGACATTTAGCTCCTACAATGAGCAGTTCTTC. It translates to CASSSGTFSSYNEQFF.

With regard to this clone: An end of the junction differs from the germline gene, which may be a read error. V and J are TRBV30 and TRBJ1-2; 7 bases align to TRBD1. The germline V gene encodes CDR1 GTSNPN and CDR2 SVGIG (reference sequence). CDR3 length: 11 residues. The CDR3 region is CAWETGAAAIF. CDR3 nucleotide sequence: TGTGCCTGGGAAACAGGGGCAGCGGCGATCTTC.

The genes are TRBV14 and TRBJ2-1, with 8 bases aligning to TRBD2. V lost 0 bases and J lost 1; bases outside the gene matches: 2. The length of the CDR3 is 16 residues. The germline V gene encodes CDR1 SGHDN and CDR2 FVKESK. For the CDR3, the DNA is TGTGCCAGCAGCCAAGAGACGGGAGGGTCCTACAATGAGCAGTTCTTC. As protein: CASSQETGGSYNEQFF.

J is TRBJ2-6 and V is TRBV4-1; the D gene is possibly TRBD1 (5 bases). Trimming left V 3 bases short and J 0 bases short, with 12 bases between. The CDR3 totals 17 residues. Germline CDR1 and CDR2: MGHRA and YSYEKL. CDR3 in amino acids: CASSQPTARSGANVLTF. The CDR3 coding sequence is TGCGCCAGCAGCCAGCCGACAGCCCGCTCTGGGGCCAACGTCCTGACTTTC.

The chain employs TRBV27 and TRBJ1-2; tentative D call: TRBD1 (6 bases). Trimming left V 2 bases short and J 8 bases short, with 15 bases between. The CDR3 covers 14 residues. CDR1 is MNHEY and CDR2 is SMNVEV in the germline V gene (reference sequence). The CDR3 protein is CASSLGGGAKGYTF. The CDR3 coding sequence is TGTGCCAGCAGTTTAGGAGGGGGGGCGAAAGGCTACACCTTC.

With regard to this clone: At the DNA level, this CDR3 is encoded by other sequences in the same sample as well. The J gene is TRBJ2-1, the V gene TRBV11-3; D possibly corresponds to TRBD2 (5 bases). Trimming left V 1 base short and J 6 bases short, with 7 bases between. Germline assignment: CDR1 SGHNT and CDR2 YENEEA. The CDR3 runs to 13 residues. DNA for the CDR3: TGTGCCAGCAGCTTAGGACTACCCAATGAGCAGTTCTTC. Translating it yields CASSLGLPNEQFF.

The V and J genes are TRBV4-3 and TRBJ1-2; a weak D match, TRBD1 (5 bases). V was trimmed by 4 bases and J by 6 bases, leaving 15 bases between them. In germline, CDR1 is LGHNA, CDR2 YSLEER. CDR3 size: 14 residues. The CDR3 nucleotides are TGCGCCAGCAGCCCCCTGGCAGGGCCTGATGGCTACACCTTC. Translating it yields CASSPLAGPDGYTF.

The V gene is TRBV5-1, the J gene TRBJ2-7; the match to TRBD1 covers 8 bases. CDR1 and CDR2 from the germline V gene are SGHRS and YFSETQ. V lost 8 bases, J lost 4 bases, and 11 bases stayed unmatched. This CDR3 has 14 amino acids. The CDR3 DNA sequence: TGCGCCAGTCACCGGGACAGGAATACTTACGAGCAGTACTTC. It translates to CASHRDRNTYEQYF.

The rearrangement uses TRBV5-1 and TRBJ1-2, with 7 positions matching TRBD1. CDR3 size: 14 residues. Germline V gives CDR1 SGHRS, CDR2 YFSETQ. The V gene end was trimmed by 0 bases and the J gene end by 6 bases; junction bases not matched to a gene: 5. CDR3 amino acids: CASSLGQGFDGYTF. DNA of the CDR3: TGCGCCAGCAGCTTGGGACAGGGATTCGATGGCTACACCTTC.

DNA for the CDR3: TGTGCCAGCAGTTACGGGACTAGCGGGAGGGATGAGCAGTTCTTC. This gives the protein CASSYGTSGRDEQFF. The V call is TRBV6-6, the J call TRBJ2-1; TRBD2 matches 16 bases. With V trimmed by 2 bases and J by 8 bases, 0 bases remained unmatched. Germline V gene data show CDR1 as MNHNY and CDR2 as SVGAGI (reference sequence). This CDR3 comprises 15 residues.

DNA of the CDR3: TGTGCCTGGATGCGGACCCTAGCGGGAGAAAACTACGAGCAGTACTTC. It codes for CAWMRTLAGENYEQYF. This chain uses TRBV30 with TRBJ2-7; 10 nucleotides match TRBD2. Germline assignment: CDR1 GTSNPN and CDR2 SVGIG (reference sequence). The V and J ends lost 4 bases and 3 bases, in that order; junction bases with no gene match: 12. The CDR3 extends over 16 amino acids.

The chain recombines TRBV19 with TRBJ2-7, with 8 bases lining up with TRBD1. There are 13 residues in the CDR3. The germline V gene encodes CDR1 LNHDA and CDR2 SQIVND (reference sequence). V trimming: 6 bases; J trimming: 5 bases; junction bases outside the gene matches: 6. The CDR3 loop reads CASSQGALHEQYF. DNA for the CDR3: TGTGCCAGTAGCCAGGGGGCTCTGCACGAGCAGTACTTC.

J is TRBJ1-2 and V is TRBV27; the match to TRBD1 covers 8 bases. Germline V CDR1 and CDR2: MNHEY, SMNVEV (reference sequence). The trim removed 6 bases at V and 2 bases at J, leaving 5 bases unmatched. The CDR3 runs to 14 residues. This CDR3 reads CASSRDRGNYGYTF. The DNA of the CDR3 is TGTGCCAGCAGCCGAGACAGGGGAAACTATGGCTACACCTTC.

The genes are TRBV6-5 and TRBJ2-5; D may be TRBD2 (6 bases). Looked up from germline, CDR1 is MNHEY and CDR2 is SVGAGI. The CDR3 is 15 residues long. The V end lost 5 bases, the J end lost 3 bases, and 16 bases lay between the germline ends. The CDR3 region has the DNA TGTGCCAGCAGTGGTCCGGGACTGAGAAAAGAGACCCAGTACTTC. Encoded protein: CASSGPGLRKETQYF.

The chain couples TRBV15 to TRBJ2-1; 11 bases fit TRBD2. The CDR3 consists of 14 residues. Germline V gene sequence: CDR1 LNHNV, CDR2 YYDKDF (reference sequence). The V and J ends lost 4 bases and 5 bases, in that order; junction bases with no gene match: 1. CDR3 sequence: CATSNSGRDNEQFF. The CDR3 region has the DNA TGTGCCACCAGCAATAGCGGGAGGGACAATGAGCAGTTCTTC.

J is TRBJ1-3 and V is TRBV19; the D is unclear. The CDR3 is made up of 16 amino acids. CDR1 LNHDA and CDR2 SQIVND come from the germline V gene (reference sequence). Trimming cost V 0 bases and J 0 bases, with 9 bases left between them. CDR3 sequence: CASSIEPAFSGNTIYF. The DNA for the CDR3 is TGTGCCAGTAGTATAGAACCAGCGTTCTCTGGAAACACCATATATTTT. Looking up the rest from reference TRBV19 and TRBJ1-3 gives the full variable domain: DGGITQSPKYLFRKEGQNVTLSCEQNLNHDAMYWYRQDPGQGLRLIYYSQIVNDFQKGDIAEGYSVSREKKESFPLTVTSAQKNPTAFYLCASSIEPAFSGNTIYFGEGSWLTVV.

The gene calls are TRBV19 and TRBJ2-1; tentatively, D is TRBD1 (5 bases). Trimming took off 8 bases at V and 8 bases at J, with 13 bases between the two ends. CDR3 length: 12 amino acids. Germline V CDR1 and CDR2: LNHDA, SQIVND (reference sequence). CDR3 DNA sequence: TGTGCCAGTCAGGGTTTAGAGGATGAGCAGTTCTTC. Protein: CASQGLEDEQFF.

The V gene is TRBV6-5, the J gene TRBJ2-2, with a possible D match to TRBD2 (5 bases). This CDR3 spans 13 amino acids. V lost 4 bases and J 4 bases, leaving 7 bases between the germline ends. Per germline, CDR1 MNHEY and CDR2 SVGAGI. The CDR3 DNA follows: TGTGCCAGCAGTTTGAGCGGCACCGGGGAGCTGTTTTTT. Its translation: CASSLSGTGELFF.

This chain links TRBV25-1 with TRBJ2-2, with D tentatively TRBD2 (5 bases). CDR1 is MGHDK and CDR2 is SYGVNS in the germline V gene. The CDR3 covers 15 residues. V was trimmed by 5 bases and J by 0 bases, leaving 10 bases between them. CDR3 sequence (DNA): TGTGCCAGCAGTTGGCGGGTAACGAACACCGGGGAGCTGTTTTTT. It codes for CASSWRVTNTGELFF.

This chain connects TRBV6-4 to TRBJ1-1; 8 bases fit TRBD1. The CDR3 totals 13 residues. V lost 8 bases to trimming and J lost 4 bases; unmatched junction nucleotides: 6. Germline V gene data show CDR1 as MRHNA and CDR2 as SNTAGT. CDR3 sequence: CASRDRRGTEAFF. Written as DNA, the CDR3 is TGTGCCAGCCGGGACAGGAGGGGCACTGAAGCTTTCTTT.

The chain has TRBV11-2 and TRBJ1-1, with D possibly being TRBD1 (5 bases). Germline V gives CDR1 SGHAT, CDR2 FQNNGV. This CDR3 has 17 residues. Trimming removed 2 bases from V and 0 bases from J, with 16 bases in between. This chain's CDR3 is CASSLIGTRVLNTEAFF. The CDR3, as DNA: TGTGCCAGCAGCTTAATCGGCACCAGGGTCTTGAACACTGAAGCTTTCTTT. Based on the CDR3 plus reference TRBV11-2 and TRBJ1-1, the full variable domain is EAGVAQSPRYKIIEKRQSVAFWCNPISGHATLYWYQQILGQGPKLLIQFQNNGVVDDSQLPKDRFSAERLKGVDSTLKIQPAKLEDSAVYLCASSLIGTRVLNTEAFFGQGTRLTVV.

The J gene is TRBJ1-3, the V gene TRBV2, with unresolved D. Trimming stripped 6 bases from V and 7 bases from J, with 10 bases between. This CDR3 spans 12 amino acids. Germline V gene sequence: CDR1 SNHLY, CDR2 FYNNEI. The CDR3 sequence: CASRQNLNTIYF. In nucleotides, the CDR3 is TGTGCCAGCAGACAGAACCTTAACACCATATATTTT. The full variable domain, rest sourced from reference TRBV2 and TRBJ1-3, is EPEVTQTPSHQVTQMGQEVILRCVPISNHLYFYWYRQILGQKVEFLVSFYNNEISEKSEIFDDQFSVERPDGSNFTLKIRSTKLEDSAMYFCASRQNLNTIYFGEGSWLTVV.

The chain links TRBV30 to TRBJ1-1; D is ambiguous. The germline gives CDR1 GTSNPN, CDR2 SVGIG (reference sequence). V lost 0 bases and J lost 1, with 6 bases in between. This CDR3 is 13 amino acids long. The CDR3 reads CAWSVNRNTEAFF. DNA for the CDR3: TGTGCCTGGAGTGTAAACAGGAACACTGAAGCTTTCTTT.

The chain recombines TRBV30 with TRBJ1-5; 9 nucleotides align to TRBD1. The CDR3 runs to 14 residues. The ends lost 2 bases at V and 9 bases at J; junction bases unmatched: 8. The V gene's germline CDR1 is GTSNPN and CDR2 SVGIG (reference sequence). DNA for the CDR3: TGTGCCTGGAGTCGGGGACAGGGTGATTCGCCCCAGCATTTT. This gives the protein CAWSRGQGDSPQHF.